This TCR beta chain was identified in a study of T-cell memory formation after mild COVID-19. This clonotype has only a few counts. Its antigen is unknown. Study results and limitations: Unconfirmed was the SARS-CoV-2 specificity of second-wave clones that peaked on day 37. While clones contracting from day 15 to 85 were balanced between CD4 and CD8, later expanders leaned CD4+. Memory sampled before infection contained some responding clones, suggesting cross-reactive memory joined. The main location of contracting CD4+ clones was CM and EM, and that of contracting CD8+ clones was EMRA.

One entry per CDR3 protein, called by TCRdb with MiXCR from the 5' RACE reads. Among some 280,000 distinct CDR3 sequences listed, 15% to 20% were seen once. Sequenced input: PBMCs or a T cell subset sorted from them (not recorded which). The source of this sequence is a man younger than 30 who had mild COVID-19 (a few samples of this study predate the infection). Cell type and time point are not known.

CDR3 bases: TGTGCCAGCAGCCAAAGTAGCGGACTAGTTGTCAATGAGCAGTTCTTC. Translation gives CASSQSSGLVVNEQFF. This rearrangement joins TRBV4-2 to TRBJ2-1; the match to TRBD2 covers 7 bases. Germline CDR1 reads LGHNA; CDR2 reads YNFKEQ. This CDR3 has 16 residues. Trimming removed 2 bases from V and 6 bases from J; junction bases left unmatched: 10.